The clone carrying this T cell receptor beta chain appeared a single time. Its target is not known. The junction had 6 bases not matched to a gene; V was cut back by 0 bases and J by 5 bases. CDR3 length: 15 residues. From germline, CDR1 is LGHNA and CDR2 YSLEER. This specimen belongs to a study of blood T cells in healthy people across ages. Study-wide results and limits: It was the long-lived donors that had more naive CD4+ cells and higher diversity than aged donors. A strong correlation was found between TCR beta diversity and the percentage of naive T cells.

PCR was performed a second time for roughly 6 to 12 cycles using a sample-barcoded 5' primer and a J-beta primer mix. TCRdb passed the 5' RACE reads through MiXCR, listing each CDR3 protein once. This sample has nearly 800,000 distinct CDR3 sequences, with more than 50% found just once. This chain joins TRBV4-3 and TRBJ2-5; 7 bases are a match to TRBD2. This receptor was identified in a man aged 40-50 years in good health. Sequencing was performed on blood. Here the CDR3 DNA reads TGCGCCAGCAGCCAAGATCGCCAGGGAGGGGAGACCCAGTACTTC. Translation: CASSQDRQGGETQYF.